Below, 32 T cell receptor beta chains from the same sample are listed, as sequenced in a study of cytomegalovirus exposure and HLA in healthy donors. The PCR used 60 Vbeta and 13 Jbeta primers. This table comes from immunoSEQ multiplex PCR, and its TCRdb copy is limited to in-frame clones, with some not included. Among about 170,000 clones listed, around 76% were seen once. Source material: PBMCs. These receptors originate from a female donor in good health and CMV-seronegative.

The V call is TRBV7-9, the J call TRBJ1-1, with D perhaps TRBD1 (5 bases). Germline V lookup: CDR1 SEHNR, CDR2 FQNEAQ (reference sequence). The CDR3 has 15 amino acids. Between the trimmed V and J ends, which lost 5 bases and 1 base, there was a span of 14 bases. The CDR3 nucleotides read TGTGCCAGCAGCCCCCAGGGTACGGGGAACACTGAAGCTTTCTTT. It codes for CASSPQGTGNTEAFF.

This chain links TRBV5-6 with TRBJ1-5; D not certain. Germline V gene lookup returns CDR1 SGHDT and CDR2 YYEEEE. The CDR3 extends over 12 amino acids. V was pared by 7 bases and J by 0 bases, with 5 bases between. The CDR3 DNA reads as TGTGCCAGCCACTATAGCAATCAGCCCCAGCATTTT. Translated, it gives CASHYSNQPQHF.

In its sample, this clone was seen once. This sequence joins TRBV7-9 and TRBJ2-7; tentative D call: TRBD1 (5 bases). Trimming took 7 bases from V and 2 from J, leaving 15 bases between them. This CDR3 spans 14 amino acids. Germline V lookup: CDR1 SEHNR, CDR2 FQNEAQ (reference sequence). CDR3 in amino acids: CASIPNRPPYEQYF. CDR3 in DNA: TGTGCCAGCATCCCAAACAGGCCCCCCTACGAGCAGTACTTC.

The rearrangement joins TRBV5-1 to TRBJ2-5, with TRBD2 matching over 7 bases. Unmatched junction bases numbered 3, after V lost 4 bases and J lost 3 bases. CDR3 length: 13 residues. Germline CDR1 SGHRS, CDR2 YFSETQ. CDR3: CASSIAGEETQYF. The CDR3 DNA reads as TGCGCCAGCAGCATCGCGGGGGAAGAGACCCAGTACTTC.

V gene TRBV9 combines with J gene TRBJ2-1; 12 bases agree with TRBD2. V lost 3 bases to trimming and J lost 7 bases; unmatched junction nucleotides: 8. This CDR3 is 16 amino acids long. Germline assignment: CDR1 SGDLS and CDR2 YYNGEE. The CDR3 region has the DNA TGTGCCAGCAGCGAGCAAACTAGCGGGGGGCGAAATGAGCAGTTCTTC. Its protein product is CASSEQTSGGRNEQFF.

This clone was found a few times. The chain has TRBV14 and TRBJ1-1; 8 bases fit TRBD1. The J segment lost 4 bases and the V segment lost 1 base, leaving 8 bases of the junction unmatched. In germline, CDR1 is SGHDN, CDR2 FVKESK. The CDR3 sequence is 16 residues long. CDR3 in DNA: TGTGCCAGCAGCCAAGCGGCCAGGGGGCTTTTCACTGAAGCTTTCTTT. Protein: CASSQAARGLFTEAFF.

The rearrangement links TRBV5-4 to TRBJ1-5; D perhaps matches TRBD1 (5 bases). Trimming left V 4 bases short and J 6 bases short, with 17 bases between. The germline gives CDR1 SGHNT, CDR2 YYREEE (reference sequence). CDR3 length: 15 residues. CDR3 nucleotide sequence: TGTGCCAGCAGCCCGGGACGGTCAGCGGGTCAGCCCCAGCATTTT. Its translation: CASSPGRSAGQPQHF.

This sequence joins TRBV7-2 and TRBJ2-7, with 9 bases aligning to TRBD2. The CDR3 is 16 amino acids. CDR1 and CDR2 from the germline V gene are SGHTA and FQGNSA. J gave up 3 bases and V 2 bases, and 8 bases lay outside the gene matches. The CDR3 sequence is CASSLKAGGHVYEQYF. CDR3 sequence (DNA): TGTGCCAGCAGCTTAAAGGCGGGAGGGCATGTCTACGAGCAGTACTTC.

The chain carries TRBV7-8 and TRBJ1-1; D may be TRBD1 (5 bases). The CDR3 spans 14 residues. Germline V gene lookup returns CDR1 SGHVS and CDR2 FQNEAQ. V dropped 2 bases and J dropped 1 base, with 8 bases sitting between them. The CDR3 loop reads CASSLRQGNTEAFF. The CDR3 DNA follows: TGTGCCAGCAGCTTACGGCAGGGGAACACTGAAGCTTTCTTT.

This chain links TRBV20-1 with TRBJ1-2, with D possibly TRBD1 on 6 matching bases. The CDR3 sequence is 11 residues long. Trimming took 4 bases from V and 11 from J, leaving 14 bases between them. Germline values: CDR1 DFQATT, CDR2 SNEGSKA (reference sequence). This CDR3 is CSAITTGGYTF. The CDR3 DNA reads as TGCAGTGCTATAACGACAGGCGGGTACACCTTC.

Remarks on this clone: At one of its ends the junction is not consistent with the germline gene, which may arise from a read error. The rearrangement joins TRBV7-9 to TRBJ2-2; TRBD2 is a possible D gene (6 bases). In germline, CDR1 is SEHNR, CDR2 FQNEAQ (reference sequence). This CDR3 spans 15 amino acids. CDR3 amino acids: CSSKGLPANTGELFF. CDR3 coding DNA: TGTTCCAGCAAGGGACTCCCCGCGAACACCGGGGAGCTGTTTTTT.

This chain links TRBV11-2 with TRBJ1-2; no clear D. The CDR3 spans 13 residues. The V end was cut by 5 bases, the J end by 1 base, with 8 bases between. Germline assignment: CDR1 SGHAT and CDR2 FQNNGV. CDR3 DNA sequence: TGTGCCAGCAGCGACACAAGTAACTATGGCTACACCTTC. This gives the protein CASSDTSNYGYTF.

CDR3 sequence (DNA): TGTGCCAGCAGTTATCAGGGGGCAACTAATGAAAAACTGTTTTTT. It yields the protein CASSYQGATNEKLFF. The chain couples TRBV2 to TRBJ1-4; the match to TRBD1 covers 7 bases. The V and J ends lost 5 bases and 0 bases, in that order; junction bases with no gene match: 3. The CDR3 is 15 residues long. From germline, CDR1 is SNHLY and CDR2 FYNNEI. Together with reference TRBV2 and TRBJ1-4, the CDR3 gives the full variable domain: EPEVTQTPSHQVTQMGQEVILRCVPISNHLYFYWYRQILGQKVEFLVSFYNNEISEKSEIFDDQFSVERPDGSNFTLKIRSTKLEDSAMYFCASSYQGATNEKLFFGSGTQLSVL.

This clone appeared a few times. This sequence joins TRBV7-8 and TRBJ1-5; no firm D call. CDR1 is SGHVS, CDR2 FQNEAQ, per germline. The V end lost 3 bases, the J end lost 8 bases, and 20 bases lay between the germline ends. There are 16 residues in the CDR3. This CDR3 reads CASSFTEGAFGEPQHF. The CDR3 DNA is TGTGCCAGCAGCTTTACGGAGGGCGCATTCGGAGAGCCCCAGCATTTT.

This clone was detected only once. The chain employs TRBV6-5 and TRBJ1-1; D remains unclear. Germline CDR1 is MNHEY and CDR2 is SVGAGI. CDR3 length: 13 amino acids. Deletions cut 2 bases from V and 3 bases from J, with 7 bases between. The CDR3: CASSYGGYTEAFF. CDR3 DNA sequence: TGTGCCAGCAGTTACGGCGGGTACACTGAAGCTTTCTTT.

The CDR3 reads CASSPLQGGQETQYF. The CDR3 nucleotides are TGTGCCAGCAGTCCTCTTCAAGGGGGCCAAGAGACCCAGTACTTC. V and J are TRBV6-5 and TRBJ2-5; weak D call: TRBD1 (6 bases). This CDR3 region has 15 residues. Germline loops: CDR1 MNHEY, CDR2 SVGAGI. Trimming took 5 bases from V and 1 from J, leaving 14 bases between them.

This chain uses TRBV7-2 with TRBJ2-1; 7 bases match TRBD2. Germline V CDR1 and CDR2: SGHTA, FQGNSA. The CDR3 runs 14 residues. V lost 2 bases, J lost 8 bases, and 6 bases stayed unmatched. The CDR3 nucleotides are TGTGCCAGCAGCTTATCGGGCGGGAGCTATGAGCAGTTCTTC. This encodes CASSLSGGSYEQFF.

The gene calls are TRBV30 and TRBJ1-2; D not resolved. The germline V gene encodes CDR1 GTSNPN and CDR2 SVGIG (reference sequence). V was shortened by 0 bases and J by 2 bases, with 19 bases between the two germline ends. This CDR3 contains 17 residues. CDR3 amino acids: CAWSVVDIYLHNYGYTF. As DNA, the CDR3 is TGTGCCTGGAGTGTGGTAGACATTTATCTTCACAACTATGGCTACACCTTC. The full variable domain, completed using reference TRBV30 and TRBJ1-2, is SQTIHQWPATLVQPVGSPLSLECTVEGTSNPNLYWYRQAAGRGLQLLFYSVGIGQISSEVPQNLSASRPQDRQFILSSKKLLLSDSGFYLCAWSVVDIYLHNYGYTFGSGTRLTVV.

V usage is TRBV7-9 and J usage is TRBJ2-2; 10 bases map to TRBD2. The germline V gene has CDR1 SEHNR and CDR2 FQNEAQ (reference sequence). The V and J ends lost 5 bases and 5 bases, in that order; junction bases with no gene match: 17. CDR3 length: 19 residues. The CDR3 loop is CASSLGTGTSARRTGELFF. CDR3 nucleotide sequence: TGTGCCAGCAGCCTAGGGACCGGGACTAGCGCGAGGAGAACCGGGGAGCTGTTTTTT.

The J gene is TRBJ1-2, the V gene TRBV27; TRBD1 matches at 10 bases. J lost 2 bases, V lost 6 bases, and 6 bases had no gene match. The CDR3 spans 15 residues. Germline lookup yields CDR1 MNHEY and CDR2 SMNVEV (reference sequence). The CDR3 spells CASRESGQGNYGYTF. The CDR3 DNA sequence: TGTGCCAGCAGAGAGTCGGGACAGGGGAACTATGGCTACACCTTC.

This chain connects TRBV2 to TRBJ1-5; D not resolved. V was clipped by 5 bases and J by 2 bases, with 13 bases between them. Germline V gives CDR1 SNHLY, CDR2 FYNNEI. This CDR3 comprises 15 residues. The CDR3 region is CASSSYSGGNQPQHF. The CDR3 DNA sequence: TGTGCCAGCAGTTCCTATTCTGGAGGCAATCAGCCCCAGCATTTT.

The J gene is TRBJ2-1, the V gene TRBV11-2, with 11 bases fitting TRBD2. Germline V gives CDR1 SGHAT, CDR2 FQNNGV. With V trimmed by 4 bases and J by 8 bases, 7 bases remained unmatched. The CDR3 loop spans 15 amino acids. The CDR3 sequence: CASSYSGGAGHEQFF. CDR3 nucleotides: TGTGCCAGCAGCTATAGCGGGGGGGCTGGGCATGAGCAGTTCTTC.

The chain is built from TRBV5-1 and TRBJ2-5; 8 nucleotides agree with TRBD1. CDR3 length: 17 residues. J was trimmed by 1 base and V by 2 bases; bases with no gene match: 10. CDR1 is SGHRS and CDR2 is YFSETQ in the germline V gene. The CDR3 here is CASSLSPPGQGQETQYF. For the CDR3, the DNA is TGCGCCAGCAGCTTATCCCCCCCCGGACAGGGCCAAGAGACCCAGTACTTC.

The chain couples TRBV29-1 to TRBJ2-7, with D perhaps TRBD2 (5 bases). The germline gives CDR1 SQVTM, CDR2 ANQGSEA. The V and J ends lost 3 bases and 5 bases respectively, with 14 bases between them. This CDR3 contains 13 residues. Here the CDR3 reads CSVDTGLANEQYF. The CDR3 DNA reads TGCAGCGTTGACACCGGACTCGCGAACGAGCAGTACTTC.

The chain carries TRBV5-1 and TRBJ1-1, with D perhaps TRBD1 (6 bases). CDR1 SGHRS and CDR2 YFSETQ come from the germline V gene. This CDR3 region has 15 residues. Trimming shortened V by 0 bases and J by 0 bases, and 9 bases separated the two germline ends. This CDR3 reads CASSLDRVLNTEAFF. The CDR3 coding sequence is TGCGCCAGCAGCTTGGACAGGGTATTGAACACTGAAGCTTTCTTT.

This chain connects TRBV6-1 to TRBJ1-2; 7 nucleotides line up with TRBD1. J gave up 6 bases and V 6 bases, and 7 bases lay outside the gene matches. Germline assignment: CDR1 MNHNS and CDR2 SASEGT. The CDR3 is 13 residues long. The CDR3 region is CASRKGGAHGYTF. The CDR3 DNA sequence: TGTGCCAGCAGGAAAGGGGGCGCTCATGGCTACACCTTC.

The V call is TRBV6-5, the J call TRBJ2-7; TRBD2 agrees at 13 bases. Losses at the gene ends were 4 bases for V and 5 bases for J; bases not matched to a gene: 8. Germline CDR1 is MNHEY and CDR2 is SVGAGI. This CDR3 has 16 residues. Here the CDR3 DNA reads TGTGCCAGCAGTTTCCGGACTAGCGGGGGCTTAAACGAGCAGTACTTC. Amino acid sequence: CASSFRTSGGLNEQYF.

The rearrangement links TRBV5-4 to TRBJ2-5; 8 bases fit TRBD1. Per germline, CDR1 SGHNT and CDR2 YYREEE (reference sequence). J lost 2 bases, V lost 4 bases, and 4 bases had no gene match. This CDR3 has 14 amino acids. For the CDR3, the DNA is TGTGCCAGCAGCAAGAGACAGGGGCAAGAGACCCAGTACTTC. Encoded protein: CASSKRQGQETQYF. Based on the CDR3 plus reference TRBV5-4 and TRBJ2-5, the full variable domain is ETGVTQSPTHLIKTRGQQVTLRCSSQSGHNTVSWYQQALGQGPQFIFQYYREEENGRGNFPPRFSGLQFPNYSSELNVNALELDDSALYLCASSKRQGQETQYFGPGTRLLVL.

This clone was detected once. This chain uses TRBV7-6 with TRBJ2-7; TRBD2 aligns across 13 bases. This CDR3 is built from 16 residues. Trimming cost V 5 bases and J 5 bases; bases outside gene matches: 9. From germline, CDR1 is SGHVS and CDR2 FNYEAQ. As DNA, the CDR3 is TGTGCCAGCAGCCCAGACCCGGGACTAGCGGGGAACGAGCAGTACTTC. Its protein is CASSPDPGLAGNEQYF.

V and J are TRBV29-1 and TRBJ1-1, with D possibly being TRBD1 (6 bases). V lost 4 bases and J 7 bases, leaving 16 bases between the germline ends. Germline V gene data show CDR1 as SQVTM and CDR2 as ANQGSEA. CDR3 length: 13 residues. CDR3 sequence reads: CSVGGPGVYEAFF. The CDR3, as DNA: TGCAGCGTTGGTGGCCCAGGGGTATATGAAGCTTTCTTT.

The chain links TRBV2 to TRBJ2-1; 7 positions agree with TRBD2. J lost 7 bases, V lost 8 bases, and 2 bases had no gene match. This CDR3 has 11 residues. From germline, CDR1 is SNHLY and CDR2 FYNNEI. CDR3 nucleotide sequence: TGTGCCAGCGCTAGCGGTAATGAGCAGTTCTTC. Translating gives CASASGNEQFF. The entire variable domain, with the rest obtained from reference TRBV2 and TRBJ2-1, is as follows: EPEVTQTPSHQVTQMGQEVILRCVPISNHLYFYWYRQILGQKVEFLVSFYNNEISEKSEIFDDQFSVERPDGSNFTLKIRSTKLEDSAMYFCASASGNEQFFGPGTRLTVL.

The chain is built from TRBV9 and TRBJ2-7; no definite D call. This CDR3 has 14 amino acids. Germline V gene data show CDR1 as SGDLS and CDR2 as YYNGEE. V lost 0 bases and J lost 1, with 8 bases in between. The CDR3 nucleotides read TGTGCCAGCAGCGTAGCGTCAGGATCCTACGAGCAGTACTTC. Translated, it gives CASSVASGSYEQYF.